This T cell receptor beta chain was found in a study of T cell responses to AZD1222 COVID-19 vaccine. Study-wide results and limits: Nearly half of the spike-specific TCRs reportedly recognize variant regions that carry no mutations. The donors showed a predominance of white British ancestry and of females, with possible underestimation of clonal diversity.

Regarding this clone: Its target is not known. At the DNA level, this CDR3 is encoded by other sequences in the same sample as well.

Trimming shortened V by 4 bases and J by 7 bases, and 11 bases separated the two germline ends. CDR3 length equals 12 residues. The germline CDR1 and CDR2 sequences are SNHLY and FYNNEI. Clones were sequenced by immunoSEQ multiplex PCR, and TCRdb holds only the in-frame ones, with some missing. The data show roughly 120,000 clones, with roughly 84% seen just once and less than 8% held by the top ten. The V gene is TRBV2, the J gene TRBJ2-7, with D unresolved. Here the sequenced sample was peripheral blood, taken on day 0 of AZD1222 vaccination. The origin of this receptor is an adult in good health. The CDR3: CASSVGSGEQYF. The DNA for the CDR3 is TGTGCCAGCAGTGTGGGTAGTGGGGAGCAGTACTTC.